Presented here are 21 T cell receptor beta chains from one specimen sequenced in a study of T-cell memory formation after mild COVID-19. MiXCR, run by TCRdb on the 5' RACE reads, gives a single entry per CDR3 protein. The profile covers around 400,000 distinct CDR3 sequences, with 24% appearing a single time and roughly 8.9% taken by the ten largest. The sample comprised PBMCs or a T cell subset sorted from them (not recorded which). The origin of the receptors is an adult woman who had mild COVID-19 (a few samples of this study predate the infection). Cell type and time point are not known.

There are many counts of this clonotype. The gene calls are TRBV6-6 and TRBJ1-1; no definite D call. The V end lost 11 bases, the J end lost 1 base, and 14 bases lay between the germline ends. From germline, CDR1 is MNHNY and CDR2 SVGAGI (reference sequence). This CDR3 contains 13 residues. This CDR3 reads CALQEGQNTEAFF. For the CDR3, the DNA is TGTGCCCTTCAAGAGGGCCAGAACACTGAAGCTTTCTTT.

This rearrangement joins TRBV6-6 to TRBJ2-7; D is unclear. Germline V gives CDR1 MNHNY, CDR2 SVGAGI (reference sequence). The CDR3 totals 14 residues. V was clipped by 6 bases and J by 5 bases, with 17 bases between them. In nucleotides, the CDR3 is TGTGCCAGCAGCCCTCGGGCGATGGGAAACGAGCAGTACTTC. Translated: CASSPRAMGNEQYF.

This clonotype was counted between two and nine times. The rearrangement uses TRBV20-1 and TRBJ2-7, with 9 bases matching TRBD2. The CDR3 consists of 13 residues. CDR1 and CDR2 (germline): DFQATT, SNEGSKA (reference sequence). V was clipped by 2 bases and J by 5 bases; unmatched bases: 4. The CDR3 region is CSARLAGAHEQYF. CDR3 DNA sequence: TGCAGTGCTAGATTAGCGGGAGCCCACGAGCAGTACTTC.

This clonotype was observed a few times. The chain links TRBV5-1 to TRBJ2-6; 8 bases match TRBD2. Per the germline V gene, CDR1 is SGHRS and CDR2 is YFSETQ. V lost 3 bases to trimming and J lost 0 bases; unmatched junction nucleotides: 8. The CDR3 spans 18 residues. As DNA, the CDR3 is TGCGCCAGCAGCTGGAGTAGCGGGGTCCTCTCTGGGGCCAACGTCCTGACTTTC. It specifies CASSWSSGVLSGANVLTF.

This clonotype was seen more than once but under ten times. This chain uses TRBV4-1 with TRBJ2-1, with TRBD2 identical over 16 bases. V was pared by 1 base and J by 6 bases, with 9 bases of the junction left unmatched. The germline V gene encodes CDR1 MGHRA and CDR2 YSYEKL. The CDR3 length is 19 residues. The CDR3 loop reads CASSQAPGTSGRVLNEQFF. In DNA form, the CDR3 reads TGCGCCAGCAGCCAAGCCCCGGGGACTAGCGGGAGGGTACTCAATGAGCAGTTCTTC.

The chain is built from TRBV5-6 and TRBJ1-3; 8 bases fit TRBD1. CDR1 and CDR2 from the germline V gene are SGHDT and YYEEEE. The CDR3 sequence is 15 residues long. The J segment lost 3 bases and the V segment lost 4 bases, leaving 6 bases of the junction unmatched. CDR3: CASSPTDRGGNTIYF. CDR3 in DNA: TGTGCCAGCAGCCCGACAGACAGGGGTGGAAACACCATATATTTT.

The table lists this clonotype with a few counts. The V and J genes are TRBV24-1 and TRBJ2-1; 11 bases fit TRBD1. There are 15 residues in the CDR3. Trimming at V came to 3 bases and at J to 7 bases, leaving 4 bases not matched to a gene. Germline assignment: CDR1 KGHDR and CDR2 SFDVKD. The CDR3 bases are TGTGCCACCAGTGATAGGACAGGGGGCTCGAATGAGCAGTTCTTC. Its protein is CATSDRTGGSNEQFF.

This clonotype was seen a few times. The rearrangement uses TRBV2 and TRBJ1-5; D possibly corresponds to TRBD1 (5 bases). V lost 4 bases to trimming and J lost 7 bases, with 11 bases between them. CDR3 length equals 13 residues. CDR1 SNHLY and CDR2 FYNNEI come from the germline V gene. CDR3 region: CASSAGPRQPQHF. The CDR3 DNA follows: TGTGCCAGCAGTGCGGGGCCGAGGCAGCCCCAGCATTTT.

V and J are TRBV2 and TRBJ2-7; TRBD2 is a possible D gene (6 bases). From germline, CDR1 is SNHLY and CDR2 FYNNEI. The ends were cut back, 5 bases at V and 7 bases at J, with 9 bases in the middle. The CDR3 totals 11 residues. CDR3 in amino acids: CASSPSVEQYF. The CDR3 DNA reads TGTGCCAGCAGTCCTAGCGTTGAGCAGTACTTC.

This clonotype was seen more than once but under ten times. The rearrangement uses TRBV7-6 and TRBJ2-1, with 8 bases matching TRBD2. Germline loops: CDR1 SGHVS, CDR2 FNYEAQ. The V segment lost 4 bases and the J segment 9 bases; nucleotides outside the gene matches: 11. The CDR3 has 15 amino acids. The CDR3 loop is CASSSRTSPGVEQFF. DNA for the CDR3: TGTGCCAGCAGCTCTCGGACTAGCCCGGGAGTTGAGCAGTTCTTC.

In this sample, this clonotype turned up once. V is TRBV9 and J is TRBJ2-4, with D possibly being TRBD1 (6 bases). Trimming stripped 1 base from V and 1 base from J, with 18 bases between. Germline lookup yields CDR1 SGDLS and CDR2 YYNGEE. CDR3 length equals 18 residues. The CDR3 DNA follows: TGTGCCAGCAGCGTAACCCCCCAGGGGATCGGCGCCAAAAACATTCAGTACTTC. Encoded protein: CASSVTPQGIGAKNIQYF.

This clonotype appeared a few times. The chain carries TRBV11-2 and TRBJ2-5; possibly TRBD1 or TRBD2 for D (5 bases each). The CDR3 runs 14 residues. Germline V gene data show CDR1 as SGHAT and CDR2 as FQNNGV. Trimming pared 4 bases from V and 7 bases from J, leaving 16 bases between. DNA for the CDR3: TGTGCCAGCAGCTCAGTCCGGGACCCTCGGACCCAGTACTTC. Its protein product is CASSSVRDPRTQYF.

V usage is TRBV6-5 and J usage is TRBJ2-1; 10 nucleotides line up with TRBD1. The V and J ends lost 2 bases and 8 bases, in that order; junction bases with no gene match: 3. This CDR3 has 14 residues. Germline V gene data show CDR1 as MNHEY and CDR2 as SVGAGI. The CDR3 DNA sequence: TGTGCCAGCAGTTACCGGGACAGGGGTGATGAGCAGTTCTTC. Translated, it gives CASSYRDRGDEQFF.

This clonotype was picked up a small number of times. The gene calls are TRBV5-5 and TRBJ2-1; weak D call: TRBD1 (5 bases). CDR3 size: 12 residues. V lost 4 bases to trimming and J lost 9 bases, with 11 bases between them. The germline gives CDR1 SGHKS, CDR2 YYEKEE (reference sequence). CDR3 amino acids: CASSQDNAEQFF. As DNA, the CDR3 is TGTGCCAGCAGCCAGGACAATGCTGAGCAGTTCTTC.

The CDR3 protein is CASSLAGATEAFF. In DNA form, the CDR3 reads TGTGCCAGCAGTTTAGCAGGGGCCACTGAAGCTTTCTTT. The chain joins TRBV12-3 or TRBV12-4 to TRBJ1-1, with a weak D call TRBD1 (5 bases). V was shortened by 0 bases and J by 4 bases, with 6 bases between the two germline ends. The length of the CDR3 is 13 residues.

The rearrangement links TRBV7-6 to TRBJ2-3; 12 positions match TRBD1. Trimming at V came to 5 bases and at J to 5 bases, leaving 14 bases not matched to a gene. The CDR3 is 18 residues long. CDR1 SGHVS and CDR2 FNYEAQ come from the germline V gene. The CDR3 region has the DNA TGTGCCAGCAGCCCCAGCTCCGGGACAGGGGGCGAGGTAGATACGCAGTATTTT. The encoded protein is CASSPSSGTGGEVDTQYF.

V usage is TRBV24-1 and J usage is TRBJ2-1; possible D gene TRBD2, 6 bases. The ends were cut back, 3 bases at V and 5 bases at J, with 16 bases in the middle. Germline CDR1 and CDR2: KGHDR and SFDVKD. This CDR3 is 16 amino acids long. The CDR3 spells CATSDHSQEGHNEQFF. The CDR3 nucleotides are TGTGCCACCAGTGATCACAGTCAGGAGGGCCACAATGAGCAGTTCTTC.

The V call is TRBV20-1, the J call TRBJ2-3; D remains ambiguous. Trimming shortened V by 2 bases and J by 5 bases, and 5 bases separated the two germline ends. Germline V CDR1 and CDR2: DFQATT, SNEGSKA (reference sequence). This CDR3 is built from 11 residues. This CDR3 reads CSARFGDTQYF. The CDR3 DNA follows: TGCAGTGCTAGATTCGGAGATACGCAGTATTTT.

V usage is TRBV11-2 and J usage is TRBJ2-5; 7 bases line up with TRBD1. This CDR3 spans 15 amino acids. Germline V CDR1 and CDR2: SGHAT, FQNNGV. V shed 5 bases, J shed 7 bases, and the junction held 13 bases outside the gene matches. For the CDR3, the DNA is TGTGCCAGCAGCCCACTTCAGGGGGAGCGGAGGACCCAGTACTTC. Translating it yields CASSPLQGERRTQYF.

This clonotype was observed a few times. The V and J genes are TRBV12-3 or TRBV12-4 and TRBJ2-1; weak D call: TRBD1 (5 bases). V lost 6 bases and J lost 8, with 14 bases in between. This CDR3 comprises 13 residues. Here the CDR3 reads CASRDTTGDEQFF. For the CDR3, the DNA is TGTGCCAGCAGGGACACCACAGGCGATGAGCAGTTCTTC.

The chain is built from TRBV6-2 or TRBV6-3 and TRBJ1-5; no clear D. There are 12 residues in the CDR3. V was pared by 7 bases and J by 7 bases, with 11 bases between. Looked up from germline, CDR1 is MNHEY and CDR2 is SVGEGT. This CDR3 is CASNTDRQPQHF. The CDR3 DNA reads TGTGCCAGCAATACCGATCGCCAGCCCCAGCATTTT.